The 13 T cell receptor beta chains below were found in one sample sequenced in a study of cytomegalovirus exposure and HLA in healthy donors. In the PCR, 60 Vbeta and 13 Jbeta primers were used. Measured with immunoSEQ multiplex PCR; TCRdb has only the in-frame clones, and not every one. Of 75,000 to 90,000 clones in the sample, less than 80% are singletons; the top ten hold 15%. The material sequenced was PBMCs. These receptor sequences come from a woman in her 40s in good health and CMV-seropositive.

The chain employs TRBV10-1 and TRBJ1-1; 12 bases agree with TRBD1. Germline-derived CDR1 and CDR2 are WNHNN and SYGVQD (reference sequence). The CDR3 sequence is 16 residues long. The V gene end was trimmed by 8 bases and the J gene end by 0 bases; junction bases not matched to a gene: 7. This CDR3 is CASCRDRGLVNTEAFF. In nucleotides, the CDR3 is TGCGCCAGCTGCCGGGACAGGGGGCTTGTGAACACTGAAGCTTTCTTT.

The chain links TRBV2 to TRBJ1-5; the D gene is possibly TRBD1 (6 bases). The CDR3 consists of 14 residues. Germline lookup yields CDR1 SNHLY and CDR2 FYNNEI. The germline V and J ends were trimmed by 6 bases and 4 bases, with 13 bases remaining between them. In DNA, the CDR3 is TGTGCCAGCAGCCCGACAGGAGGAAATCAGCCCCAGCATTTT. Translating it yields CASSPTGGNQPQHF.

V usage is TRBV5-6 and J usage is TRBJ2-5; 11 nucleotides line up with TRBD2. Unmatched junction bases numbered 7, after V lost 5 bases and J lost 4 bases. Germline CDR1 and CDR2: SGHDT and YYEEEE. The CDR3 extends over 15 amino acids. CDR3 residues: CASSWGTSGSETQYF. CDR3 coding DNA: TGTGCCAGCAGTTGGGGGACTAGCGGTTCAGAGACCCAGTACTTC. The variable domain in full, with the rest retrieved from reference TRBV5-6 and TRBJ2-5, is DAGVTQSPTHLIKTRGQQVTLRCSPKSGHDTVSWYQQALGQGPQFIFQYYEEEERQRGNFPDRFSGHQFPNYSSELNVNALLLGDSALYLCASSWGTSGSETQYFGPGTRLLVL.

This chain links TRBV27 with TRBJ2-7; no reliable D call. Germline V gene sequence: CDR1 MNHEY, CDR2 SMNVEV (reference sequence). Trimming pared 10 bases from V and 2 bases from J, leaving 18 bases between. This CDR3 region has 14 residues. CDR3 nucleotides: TGTGCCACCAAGGTGGCGGTTATGGCCTACGAGCAGTACTTC. It specifies CATKVAVMAYEQYF.

This clone was counted between two and nine times. This sequence joins TRBV29-1 and TRBJ2-3, with TRBD1 matching over 8 bases. The CDR3 contains 11 residues. The germline V gene has CDR1 SQVTM and CDR2 ANQGSEA. V shed 6 bases, J shed 4 bases, and the junction held 0 bases outside the gene matches. The chain's CDR3 is CSVTGADTQYF. The CDR3 region has the DNA TGCAGCGTGACAGGGGCAGATACGCAGTATTTT.

V usage is TRBV7-3 and J usage is TRBJ1-4; D may be TRBD1 (6 bases). Between the trimmed V and J ends, which lost 5 bases and 8 bases, there was a span of 21 bases. The CDR3 has 16 residues. Germline V gene data show CDR1 as SGHTA and CDR2 as FQGTGA. CDR3 in amino acids: CASSPYRALTQEKLFF. For the CDR3, the DNA is TGTGCCAGCAGCCCGTACAGGGCCTTAACGCAAGAAAAACTGTTTTTT.

This clone was counted between two and nine times. The V and J genes are TRBV5-6 and TRBJ2-7; TRBD2 matches at 8 bases. The CDR3 is made up of 16 amino acids. Germline CDR1 is SGHDT and CDR2 is YYEEEE. With V trimmed by 4 bases and J by 4 bases, 13 bases remained unmatched. The CDR3 sequence is CASSRGGREQGYEQYF. Here the CDR3 DNA reads TGTGCCAGCAGCCGGGGGGGACGGGAGCAGGGATACGAGCAGTACTTC.

The V and J genes are TRBV25-1 and TRBJ2-3; 7 nucleotides align to TRBD1. The V and J ends lost 6 bases and 10 bases, in that order; junction bases with no gene match: 10. The CDR3 consists of 13 residues. CDR1 is MGHDK and CDR2 is SYGVNS in the germline V gene. The CDR3 region is CASSLTGTAAQYF. CDR3 in DNA: TGTGCCAGCAGCCTGACCGGGACAGCTGCGCAGTATTTT.

The rearrangement uses TRBV27 and TRBJ2-1; TRBD2 matches 9 bases. The CDR3 sequence is 17 residues long. V was pared by 1 base and J by 3 bases, with 7 bases of the junction left unmatched. Germline CDR1 reads MNHEY; CDR2 reads SMNVEV (reference sequence). The chain's CDR3 is CASSLFAAGGNYNEQFF. DNA for the CDR3: TGTGCCAGCAGTTTATTTGCGGCGGGGGGGAACTACAATGAGCAGTTCTTC.

This chain connects TRBV9 to TRBJ2-3; a weak D match, TRBD2 (7 bases). The germline CDR1 and CDR2 sequences are SGDLS and YYNGEE. This CDR3 region has 15 residues. Trimming left V 2 bases short and J 6 bases short, with 16 bases between. DNA for the CDR3: TGTGCCAGCAGCGTGGGGGGGGCGAGGAGTGATACGCAGTATTTT. Protein product: CASSVGGARSDTQYF.

The J gene is TRBJ2-2, the V gene TRBV6-6, with D unresolved. The CDR3 extends over 14 amino acids. Germline V gene data show CDR1 as MNHNY and CDR2 as SVGAGI (reference sequence). The V end lost 0 bases, the J end lost 6 bases, and 8 bases lay between the germline ends. CDR3 nucleotides: TGTGCCAGCAGTTACTCGAGTGAGTCCGGGGAGCTGTTTTTT. It translates to CASSYSSESGELFF.

The chain employs TRBV11-3 and TRBJ2-2; TRBD1 matches at 7 bases. The trim removed 2 bases at V and 0 bases at J, leaving 3 bases unmatched. The germline V gene encodes CDR1 SGHNT and CDR2 YENEEA. The CDR3 contains 16 residues. The CDR3 spells CASSLRGGANTGELFF. CDR3 coding DNA: TGTGCCAGCAGCTTAAGAGGGGGCGCGAACACCGGGGAGCTGTTTTTT. Drawing the rest from reference TRBV11-3 and TRBJ2-2, the complete variable domain is EAGVVQSPRYKIIEKKQPVAFWCNPISGHNTLYWYLQNLGQGPELLIRYENEEAVDDSQLPKDRFSAERLKGVDSTLKIQPAELGDSAVYLCASSLRGGANTGELFFGEGSRLTVL.

The chain has TRBV6-1 and TRBJ1-1, with D unresolved. The V end lost 1 base, the J end lost 0 bases, and 6 bases lay between the germline ends. The germline gives CDR1 MNHNS, CDR2 SASEGT. The CDR3 extends over 14 amino acids. The chain's CDR3 is CASSEGLLNTEAFF. The CDR3 DNA reads TGTGCCAGCAGTGAAGGACTATTGAACACTGAAGCTTTCTTT.